This TCR beta chain was documented in a study of T cells in tuberculosis. Study-level background: This South African cohort compared adolescents with or without latent tuberculosis against adults with active tuberculosis.

Trimming pared 0 bases from V and 3 bases from J, leaving 6 bases between. Germline V lookup: CDR1 SSHAT, CDR2 FNYEAQ (reference sequence). This CDR3 is built from 13 residues. Profiled with immunoSEQ multiplex PCR; TCRdb holds only in-frame clones, not every one. The sample contains some 10,000 clones, around 94% of which appear only once. Sequences were obtained from PBMCs. This TCR derives from an adult with tuberculosis. The chain links TRBV7-7 to TRBJ2-7, with D maybe TRBD2 (5 bases). DNA of the CDR3: TGTGCCAGCAGCTTAGCCGGGAACTACGAGCAGTACTTC. This sequence encodes CASSLAGNYEQYF.